A single sample is the source of the 21 T cell receptor beta chains below, sequenced in a study of T cells in Graves' hyperthyroidism and ophthalmopathy. RNA transcripts were the template for amplifying TCR beta CDR3 regions. First-round RT-PCR of the TCR CDR3 relied on the HTBI primer set. TCRdb analysed the multiplex PCR reads with MiXCR anew, one entry per CDR3 protein. The data show fewer than 650,000 distinct CDR3 sequences, 14% seen once. What was sequenced was blood. These receptors were taken from a middle-aged woman with Graves' hyperthyroidism.

The V and J genes are TRBV5-5 and TRBJ1-1, with D unresolved. The germline V and J ends were trimmed by 3 bases and 1 base, with 10 bases remaining between them. The germline V gene has CDR1 SGHKS and CDR2 YYEKEE (reference sequence). There are 14 residues in the CDR3. The CDR3 DNA follows: TGTGCCAGCAGCTCCGTGGGCGGGAACACTGAAGCTTTCTTT. This codes for CASSSVGGNTEAFF.

The sample holds a few counts of this clonotype. The V call is TRBV18, the J call TRBJ2-1; 10 bases line up with TRBD1. Germline CDR1 is KGHSH and CDR2 is LQKENI. The trim removed 1 base at V and 7 bases at J, leaving 1 base unmatched. This CDR3 is built from 14 residues. CDR3 sequence (DNA): TGTGCCAGCTCACCACTGGACAGGGGGAATGAGCAGTTCTTC. Protein sequence: CASSPLDRGNEQFF.

Many counts were recorded for this clonotype. The chain joins TRBV5-1 to TRBJ2-1; D unresolved. The CDR3 covers 12 residues. V was clipped by 2 bases and J by 5 bases, with 5 bases between them. Germline V gene data show CDR1 as SGHRS and CDR2 as YFSETQ. Here the CDR3 reads CASSLVNNEQFF. CDR3 bases: TGCGCCAGCAGCTTAGTAAACAATGAGCAGTTCTTC.

The table lists this clonotype with a few counts. This chain joins TRBV2 and TRBJ2-1; TRBD2 agrees at 9 bases. CDR1 and CDR2 (germline): SNHLY, FYNNEI. This CDR3 is 13 amino acids long. Unmatched junction bases numbered 5, after V lost 10 bases and J lost 4 bases. CDR3 bases: TGTGCCACCTTAGCGGGAGTTTACAATGAGCAGTTCTTC. Amino acids: CATLAGVYNEQFF.

CDR3 loop: CASGLQPGPEQYF. Here the CDR3 DNA reads TGTGCTAGTGGTTTGCAACCGGGTCCCGAGCAGTACTTC. The V call is TRBV12-5, the J call TRBJ2-7; no definite D call. The CDR3 consists of 13 residues. Germline values: CDR1 LGHNT, CDR2 FRNRAP. V was shortened by 2 bases and J by 6 bases, with 11 bases between the two germline ends.

This clonotype was observed at least ten times. Here the CDR3 DNA reads TGCAGTGCTAGGGGACTAGCGGGATTCTCCTACAATGAGCAGTTCTTC. Translated, it gives CSARGLAGFSYNEQFF. This chain connects TRBV20-1 to TRBJ2-1, with 13 bases matching TRBD2. The V gene end was trimmed by 3 bases and the J gene end by 0 bases; junction bases not matched to a gene: 2. The CDR3 is 16 residues long. Germline values: CDR1 DFQATT, CDR2 SNEGSKA (reference sequence).

The V call is TRBV7-6, the J call TRBJ2-3; D unclear. The ends were cut back, 8 bases at V and 2 bases at J, with 11 bases in the middle. The CDR3 consists of 13 residues. The germline V gene has CDR1 SGHVS and CDR2 FNYEAQ. The CDR3 bases are TGTGCCAGCCCGTGGCTGGTCACAGATACGCAGTATTTT. Translated, it gives CASPWLVTDTQYF.

This clonotype was observed many times. The V gene is TRBV28, the J gene TRBJ2-7; possible D gene TRBD2, 5 bases. Germline CDR1 MDHEN, CDR2 SYDVKM. The CDR3 consists of 11 residues. Trimming cost V 7 bases and J 7 bases, with 11 bases left between them. CDR3 nucleotides: TGTGCCAGCACCTCCACTAGAGAGCAGTACTTC. Amino acids: CASTSTREQYF. Full variable domain (remainder filled in from reference TRBV28 and TRBJ2-7): DVKVTQSSRYLVKRTGEKVFLECVQDMDHENMFWYRQDPGLGLRLIYFSYDVKMKEKGDIPEGYSVSREKKERFSLILESASTNQTSMYLCASTSTREQYFGPGTRLTVT.

This clonotype was seen at least ten times. The genes are TRBV12-3 or TRBV12-4 and TRBJ1-5; a weak D match, TRBD1 (5 bases). With 1 base removed from V and 5 bases from J, the gap between germline ends came to 6 bases. The CDR3 sequence is 13 residues long. The CDR3 here is CASSLGGDQPQHF. As DNA, the CDR3 is TGTGCCAGCAGTTTAGGAGGGGATCAGCCCCAGCATTTT.

In its sample, this clonotype was seen many times. For the CDR3, the DNA is TGTGCCAGCAGTCTACCCACATCCTCGGGCAAAAACATTCAGTACTTC. Residues: CASSLPTSSGKNIQYF. This rearrangement joins TRBV28 to TRBJ2-4; no definite D call. V lost 5 bases to trimming and J lost 3 bases, with 17 bases between them. Per the germline V gene, CDR1 is MDHEN and CDR2 is SYDVKM. The CDR3 is made up of 16 amino acids.

V and J are TRBV3-1 and TRBJ2-7; the D gene is possibly TRBD2 (5 bases). This CDR3 is built from 14 residues. Germline V gene lookup returns CDR1 LGHDT and CDR2 YNNKEL (reference sequence). V lost 0 bases to trimming and J lost 10 bases, with 16 bases between them. This CDR3 reads CASSQDLGAYGQYF. DNA of the CDR3: TGTGCCAGCAGCCAAGATCTGGGAGCCTACGGACAGTACTTC.

Details on this clonotype: The junction departs from germline at one end; a sequencing error may be responsible. The rearrangement links TRBV7-2 to TRBJ2-7; a possible D gene is TRBD2 (6 bases). This CDR3 has 15 amino acids. In germline, CDR1 is SGHTA, CDR2 FQGNSA. The chain's CDR3 is CASSLAGRSSYERYF. The CDR3 region has the DNA TGTGCCAGCAGCTTAGCGGGGAGGTCCTCCTACGAGCGGTACTTC.

This rearrangement joins TRBV12-3 or TRBV12-4 to TRBJ1-3; D is unclear. The V end lost 1 base, the J end lost 7 bases, and 8 bases lay between the germline ends. The CDR3 has 13 amino acids. The CDR3 here is CASSLDKSNTIYF. CDR3 bases: TGTGCCAGCAGTTTAGACAAATCGAACACCATATATTTT.

The CDR3 DNA reads as TGTGCCAGCACCCGGGGTAGCGGTAATTCACCCCTCCACTTT. Translated: CASTRGSGNSPLHF. V is TRBV6-2 or TRBV6-3 and J is TRBJ1-6; D is undetermined. In germline, CDR1 is MNHEY, CDR2 SVGEGT. CDR3 size: 14 residues. With 7 bases removed from V and 6 bases from J, the gap between germline ends came to 13 bases.

The sample holds many counts of this clonotype. The DNA for the CDR3 is TGTGCCTGGAGTGCTAAGGGCAGGGTGAACACTGAAGCTTTCTTT. It yields the protein CAWSAKGRVNTEAFF. J is TRBJ1-1 and V is TRBV30, with TRBD1 as a possible D gene (5 bases). The length of the CDR3 is 15 residues. Germline loops: CDR1 GTSNPN, CDR2 SVGIG (reference sequence). V gave up 1 base and J gave up 0 bases, with 12 bases separating them.

The chain joins TRBV2 to TRBJ2-3, with 11 bases matching TRBD2. Germline CDR1 is SNHLY and CDR2 is FYNNEI. V was clipped by 3 bases and J by 5 bases; unmatched bases: 7. The CDR3 consists of 16 residues. CDR3 DNA sequence: TGTGCCAGCAGTGATTGGCTAGCGGGGGGAATAGATACGCAGTATTTT. It specifies CASSDWLAGGIDTQYF.

The gene calls are TRBV13 and TRBJ2-3, with a tentative D call TRBD1 (5 bases). The V end was cut by 5 bases, the J end by 2 bases, with 14 bases between. Germline assignment: CDR1 PRHDT and CDR2 FYEKMQ (reference sequence). This CDR3 has 15 residues. CDR3 sequence (DNA): TGTGCCAGCAGCACCCGACAGTTGGTCACAGATACGCAGTATTTT. Amino acids: CASSTRQLVTDTQYF.

The genes are TRBV4-2 and TRBJ2-1, with 12 bases lining up with TRBD2. CDR3 length: 18 residues. Germline-derived CDR1 and CDR2 are LGHNA and YNFKEQ. The junction had 6 bases not matched to a gene; V was cut back by 0 bases and J by 3 bases. The CDR3 sequence: CASSQDSRLAGVYNEQFF. DNA for the CDR3: TGTGCCAGCAGCCAAGATTCCCGACTAGCGGGAGTCTACAATGAGCAGTTCTTC.

This clonotype has only a few counts. This sequence joins TRBV6-2 or TRBV6-3 and TRBJ2-5; the D is unclear. The germline V and J ends were trimmed by 8 bases and 4 bases, with 11 bases remaining between them. CDR3 length equals 12 residues. The germline gives CDR1 MNHEY, CDR2 SVGEGT. CDR3: CASSGPRETQYF. CDR3 in DNA: TGTGCCAGCTCGGGCCCTAGAGAGACCCAGTACTTC.

As DNA, the CDR3 is TGCGCCAGCAGCCTACGGACTAGCGGGGACACAGATACGCAGTATTTT. The encoded protein is CASSLRTSGDTDTQYF. The gene calls are TRBV5-1 and TRBJ2-3; 12 nucleotides align to TRBD2. V dropped 4 bases and J dropped 2; count of bases not matched to a gene: 5. Germline lookup yields CDR1 SGHRS and CDR2 YFSETQ. The CDR3 totals 16 residues.

This clonotype appeared many times. This chain uses TRBV12-3 or TRBV12-4 with TRBJ1-5; a possible D gene is TRBD1 (6 bases). This CDR3 comprises 18 residues. The V end was cut by 2 bases, the J end by 3 bases, with 20 bases between. CDR3 amino acids: CASSLNWDTFPFNQPQHF. The CDR3 nucleotides read TGTGCCAGCAGTTTAAATTGGGACACCTTTCCTTTCAATCAGCCCCAGCATTTT.